This T cell receptor (beta chain) was recorded in a study of read filtering for tumor transcriptome and immune sequencing. CDR3 length equals 13 residues. Trimming removed 4 bases from V and 4 bases from J, with 11 bases in between. Germline assignment: CDR1 SNHLY and CDR2 FYNNEI. From approximately 400 ng of RNA, a library with molecular barcoded alpha/delta and beta/gamma adaptors was made. TCRdb reprocessed the reads via MiXCR and lists one record per CDR3 protein. The sample comprises tens of thousands of distinct CDR3 sequences, around 15% of which are singletons, and around two fifths rests with the top ten. This clonotype has at least ten counts.

The TCR comes from a donor aged 40 or older with multiple myeloma. The sequenced material came from a population of CD138-negative cells sorted from bone marrow. V gene TRBV2 combines with J gene TRBJ2-7; no firm D call. CDR3 region: CASSVGSRYEQYF. Here the CDR3 DNA reads TGTGCCAGCAGTGTAGGCAGCAGATACGAGCAGTACTTC.